Presented here are 17 T cell receptor beta chains from one specimen sequenced in a study of technical replicates of blood from a few donors. Produced via immunoSEQ multiplex PCR; TCRdb's table is partial and in-frame only. The profile covers 75,000 to 90,000 clones, with around 95% appearing a single time and under 0.35% taken by the ten largest. The sequenced material came from T cells isolated from PBMCs. These TCRs come from a human donor in good health.

The sample holds one count of this clone. J is TRBJ2-5 and V is TRBV5-8, with D maybe TRBD1 (7 bases). V was shortened by 3 bases and J by 2 bases, with 17 bases between the two germline ends. CDR3 length: 16 amino acids. Germline V lookup: CDR1 SGHTS, CDR2 YDEGEE. This chain's CDR3 is CASSSGQGGWQETQYF. The CDR3 DNA is TGTGCCAGCAGCTCGGGTCAGGGGGGTTGGCAAGAGACCCAGTACTTC.

This clone has a single count. The chain joins TRBV4-3 to TRBJ1-4; TRBD1 agrees at 7 bases. V lost 3 bases, J lost 5 bases, and 9 bases stayed unmatched. Germline V gene data show CDR1 as LGHNA and CDR2 as YSLEER. The CDR3 runs 16 residues. CDR3 residues: CASSQGIGTENEKLFF. CDR3 nucleotide sequence: TGCGCCAGCAGCCAGGGAATCGGGACAGAGAATGAAAAACTGTTTTTT.

The rearrangement joins TRBV7-8 to TRBJ1-1; 7 bases fit TRBD1. Germline assignment: CDR1 SGHVS and CDR2 FQNEAQ. This CDR3 comprises 15 residues. The ends lost 5 bases at V and 0 bases at J; junction bases unmatched: 6. The chain's CDR3 is CASSRGTDVNTEAFF. The CDR3 DNA reads as TGTGCCAGCAGCCGCGGGACAGATGTGAACACTGAAGCTTTCTTT. Full variable domain (missing parts from reference TRBV7-8 and TRBJ1-1): GAGVSQSPRYKVAKRGQDVALRCDPISGHVSLFWYQQALGQGPEFLTYFQNEAQLDKSGLPSDRFFAERPEGSVSTLKIQRTQQEDSAVYLCASSRGTDVNTEAFFGQGTRLTVV.

This chain uses TRBV7-2 with TRBJ2-7; 8 bases fit TRBD2. Unmatched junction bases numbered 7, after V lost 2 bases and J lost 4 bases. This CDR3 region has 15 residues. Germline assignment: CDR1 SGHTA and CDR2 FQGNSA. CDR3 sequence reads: CASSLLASGLYEQYF. The CDR3 bases are TGTGCCAGCAGCTTATTAGCTAGCGGGCTATACGAGCAGTACTTC.

This chain links TRBV27 with TRBJ2-5, with a tentative D call TRBD1 (6 bases). Germline V gives CDR1 MNHEY, CDR2 SMNVEV (reference sequence). The CDR3 is made up of 20 amino acids. The germline V and J ends were trimmed by 2 bases and 4 bases, with 29 bases remaining between them. The CDR3 is CASSLVPPRGTQGYRETQYF. CDR3 sequence (DNA): TGTGCCAGCAGTTTAGTACCCCCGAGGGGGACCCAGGGCTACAGAGAGACCCAGTACTTC.

The genes are TRBV19 and TRBJ2-7; 7 nucleotides match TRBD2. This CDR3 spans 14 amino acids. Unmatched junction bases numbered 9, after V lost 4 bases and J lost 6 bases. Germline-derived CDR1 and CDR2 are LNHDA and SQIVND (reference sequence). CDR3 residues: CASSTLRGGGEQYF. CDR3 nucleotide sequence: TGTGCCAGTAGTACCCTCCGGGGCGGGGGCGAGCAGTACTTC.

V gene TRBV29-1 combines with J gene TRBJ1-2, with D perhaps TRBD1 (6 bases). The germline CDR1 and CDR2 sequences are SQVTM and ANQGSEA. Trimming took 7 bases from V and 1 from J, leaving 10 bases between them. CDR3 length: 12 residues. CDR3 protein: CSAQGDNYGYTF. Here the CDR3 DNA reads TGCAGCGCACAGGGCGATAACTATGGCTACACCTTC.

The rearrangement joins TRBV19 to TRBJ2-7; tentative D call: TRBD2 (7 bases). CDR1 is LNHDA, CDR2 SQIVND, per germline (reference sequence). The V and J ends lost 3 bases and 3 bases respectively, with 9 bases between them. CDR3 size: 13 residues. The CDR3 DNA reads TGTGCCAGTAGTATGGGAGGGGGCTACGAGCAGTACTTC. This encodes CASSMGGGYEQYF.

V usage is TRBV30 and J usage is TRBJ2-7; a possible D gene is TRBD2 (6 bases). Germline V lookup: CDR1 GTSNPN, CDR2 SVGIG (reference sequence). V lost 5 bases and J lost 3, with 17 bases in between. The CDR3 sequence is 14 residues long. The CDR3: CAWQGGRADYEQYF. CDR3 DNA sequence: TGTGCCTGGCAAGGAGGGCGGGCTGACTACGAGCAGTACTTC.

J is TRBJ2-7 and V is TRBV7-8, with D perhaps TRBD2 (6 bases). The CDR3 contains 15 residues. The V gene lost 2 bases and the J gene lost 2 bases, with 13 bases spanning the gap. CDR1 is SGHVS, CDR2 FQNEAQ, per germline. The CDR3 DNA reads TGTGCCAGCAGCTTACCCGGGACTCATACCTACGAGCAGTACTTC. It specifies CASSLPGTHTYEQYF.

V and J are TRBV30 and TRBJ1-2; D not resolved. The CDR3 extends over 14 amino acids. Germline V gene sequence: CDR1 GTSNPN, CDR2 SVGIG (reference sequence). Trimming left V 0 bases short and J 8 bases short, with 16 bases between. The CDR3 bases are TGTGCCTGGAGTGTCGGCGGAGGGTTCGTCGGCTACACCTTC. Protein: CAWSVGGGFVGYTF.

The chain has TRBV28 and TRBJ1-5; 7 positions agree with TRBD1. Germline V lookup: CDR1 MDHEN, CDR2 SYDVKM. The length of the CDR3 is 14 residues. Trimming cost V 7 bases and J 2 bases; bases outside gene matches: 5. The chain's CDR3 is CASKWDSRNQPQHF. DNA of the CDR3: TGTGCCAGCAAGTGGGACAGTCGCAATCAGCCCCAGCATTTT.

This rearrangement joins TRBV7-9 to TRBJ1-1, with TRBD1 matching over 7 bases. CDR3 length equals 16 residues. Germline V CDR1 and CDR2: SEHNR, FQNEAQ (reference sequence). The ends lost 5 bases at V and 2 bases at J; junction bases unmatched: 11. CDR3 in DNA: TGTGCCAGCAGCCTAATTTACAGGGGCTACAACACTGAAGCTTTCTTT. As protein: CASSLIYRGYNTEAFF. Combining the CDR3 with reference TRBV7-9 and TRBJ1-1 gives the whole variable domain DTGVSQNPRHKITKRGQNVTFRCDPISEHNRLYWYRQTLGQGPEFLTYFQNEAQLEKSRLLSDRFSAERPKGSFSTLEIQRTEQGDSAMYLCASSLIYRGYNTEAFFGQGTRLTVV.

The chain is built from TRBV28 and TRBJ1-1; 9 bases fit TRBD1. Germline CDR1 reads MDHEN; CDR2 reads SYDVKM. The CDR3 is 17 residues long. V lost 5 bases and J lost 1; bases outside the gene matches: 11. The CDR3 region is CASSGTGWRKANTEAFF. The CDR3 DNA follows: TGTGCCAGCAGTGGGACAGGGTGGCGTAAAGCGAACACTGAAGCTTTCTTT. Combining the CDR3 with reference TRBV28 and TRBJ1-1 gives the whole variable domain DVKVTQSSRYLVKRTGEKVFLECVQDMDHENMFWYRQDPGLGLRLIYFSYDVKMKEKGDIPEGYSVSREKKERFSLILESASTNQTSMYLCASSGTGWRKANTEAFFGQGTRLTVV.

V and J are TRBV6-5 and TRBJ2-7; maybe TRBD1 (6 bases). The CDR3 has 15 amino acids. Germline V gene lookup returns CDR1 MNHEY and CDR2 SVGAGI. Trimming cost V 6 bases and J 3 bases, with 18 bases left between them. The CDR3 DNA reads TGTGCCAGCAGCCCACCAGGACAGATCCTCTACGAGCAGTACTTC. Its protein product is CASSPPGQILYEQYF.

The chain has TRBV6-6 and TRBJ2-7, with 7 bases identical to TRBD1. There are 16 residues in the CDR3. CDR1 MNHNY and CDR2 SVGAGI come from the germline V gene (reference sequence). V was pared by 5 bases and J by 4 bases, with 14 bases of the junction left unmatched. CDR3 in amino acids: CASSNPGTVLGYEQYF. The CDR3 DNA sequence: TGTGCCAGCAGTAACCCCGGGACAGTCCTGGGGTACGAGCAGTACTTC.

This clone was counted once. The chain links TRBV13 to TRBJ2-7, with D tentatively TRBD2 (5 bases). The CDR3 spans 13 residues. CDR1 and CDR2 (germline): PRHDT, FYEKMQ (reference sequence). V was cut by 2 bases and J by 3 bases, with 8 bases left in between. The CDR3 spells CASSLRGDYEQYF. In DNA form, the CDR3 reads TGTGCCAGCAGCTTACGGGGTGACTACGAGCAGTACTTC. Drawing the rest from reference TRBV13 and TRBJ2-7, the complete variable domain is AAGVIQSPRHLIKEKRETATLKCYPIPRHDTVYWYQQGPGQDPQFLISFYEKMQSDKGSIPDRFSAQQFSDYHSELNMSSLELGDSALYFCASSLRGDYEQYFGPGTRLTVT.